The 31 T cell receptor beta chains below all came from one sample that was sequenced in a study of OX40 agonist ivuxolimab in advanced cancers. Here immunoSEQ multiplex PCR was the method, and the copy in TCRdb shows in-frame clones only, minus some. The table shows tens of thousands of clones, with approximately 87% occurring only once. Sequences were derived from CD4+ or CD8+ T cells sorted from blood, sampled in a trial of the OX40 agonist ivuxolimab. The receptors were gathered from an adult with an advanced solid tumor such as melanoma, head and neck, liver or kidney cancer.

This clone was seen only once. CDR3 bases: TGTGCCAGCAGCGCTAACAGGGGTAATGGAGCCGGGGAGCTGTTTTTT. Translation: CASSANRGNGAGELFF. This chain joins TRBV7-9 and TRBJ2-2; 7 bases agree with TRBD1. Losses at the gene ends were 5 bases for V and 6 bases for J; bases not matched to a gene: 12. CDR1 and CDR2 from the germline V gene are SEHNR and FQNEAQ (reference sequence). This CDR3 has 16 residues.

This clone has just one count. This CDR3 is CASTPGGRLADYEQYF. DNA for the CDR3: TGTGCCAGCACTCCTGGCGGGAGGCTAGCGGACTACGAGCAGTACTTC. The chain carries TRBV7-2 and TRBJ2-7; 8 nucleotides agree with TRBD2. Germline CDR1 SGHTA, CDR2 FQGNSA. There are 16 residues in the CDR3. The ends lost 7 bases at V and 3 bases at J; junction bases unmatched: 14. The full variable domain, completed using reference TRBV7-2 and TRBJ2-7, is GAGVSQSPSNKVTEKGKDVELRCDPISGHTALYWYRQSLGQGLEFLIYFQGNSAPDKSGLPSDRFSAERTGGSVSTLTIQRTQQEDSAVYLCASTPGGRLADYEQYFGPGTRLTVT.

The rearrangement uses TRBV6-1 and TRBJ2-3; D is uncertain. The CDR3 runs 15 residues. Germline lookup yields CDR1 MNHNS and CDR2 SASEGT. Trimming left V 1 base short and J 6 bases short, with 14 bases between. CDR3 coding DNA: TGTGCCAGCAGTGAAGTTTCAGGCGGCGCGGATACGCAGTATTTT. The encoded protein is CASSEVSGGADTQYF.

The chain uses TRBV14 and TRBJ1-1, with unresolved D. The CDR3 totals 12 residues. Germline loops: CDR1 SGHDN, CDR2 FVKESK. V was shortened by 2 bases and J by 6 bases, with 7 bases between the two germline ends. CDR3 protein: CASSQWGAEAFF. DNA of the CDR3: TGTGCCAGCAGCCAATGGGGTGCTGAAGCTTTCTTT.

This chain joins TRBV7-9 and TRBJ2-3; 11 nucleotides agree with TRBD1. Germline trimming cut 1 base from V and 10 bases from J; bases unmatched to any gene: 4. The CDR3 runs to 14 residues. Looked up from germline, CDR1 is SEHNR and CDR2 is FQNEAQ (reference sequence). The CDR3 is CASSLGTGGEAQYF. As DNA, the CDR3 is TGTGCCAGCAGCTTAGGGACAGGGGGCGAGGCGCAGTATTTT.

The gene calls are TRBV19 and TRBJ1-5; D is unresolved. The V and J ends lost 2 bases and 4 bases respectively, with 6 bases between them. Germline-derived CDR1 and CDR2 are LNHDA and SQIVND (reference sequence). The CDR3 length is 13 residues. The CDR3 region is CASSISLNQPQHF. CDR3 sequence (DNA): TGTGCCAGTAGTATATCGCTAAATCAGCCCCAGCATTTT.

The chain has TRBV10-3 and TRBJ2-3, with TRBD2 matching over 10 bases. CDR3 length: 16 residues. Germline CDR1 ENHRY, CDR2 SYGVKD. Germline trimming cut 3 bases from V and 3 bases from J; bases unmatched to any gene: 6. DNA for the CDR3: TGTGCCATCAGTGAAATGAGCGGGGGGGTGACAGATACGCAGTATTTT. This encodes CAISEMSGGVTDTQYF.

By its share, this clone is medium-sized. The chain recombines TRBV6-6 with TRBJ2-2; D unresolved. Germline V gene data show CDR1 as MNHNY and CDR2 as SVGAGI (reference sequence). The CDR3 contains 13 residues. Trimming shortened V by 9 bases and J by 4 bases, and 12 bases separated the two germline ends. CDR3 coding DNA: TGTGCCAGTCATACCCCTGGCACCGGGGAGCTGTTTTTT. Translation gives CASHTPGTGELFF.

In this sample, this clone turned up once. This chain uses TRBV4-1 with TRBJ2-7; D is ambiguous. The CDR3 loop spans 15 amino acids. Trimming pared 1 base from V and 0 bases from J, leaving 10 bases between. Germline V gene data show CDR1 as MGHRA and CDR2 as YSYEKL. Written as DNA, the CDR3 is TGCGCCAGCAGCCAAGCGGATCAGAGCTCCTACGAGCAGTACTTC. Its protein product is CASSQADQSSYEQYF.

The chain is built from TRBV5-8 and TRBJ2-2; D is unclear. In germline, CDR1 is SGHTS, CDR2 YDEGEE. V lost 1 base, J lost 4 bases, and 5 bases lay in between. The CDR3 covers 13 residues. CDR3 sequence (DNA): TGTGCCAGCAGCTTGCTGGCCACCGGGGAGCTGTTTTTT. It translates to CASSLLATGELFF.

The chain links TRBV6-5 to TRBJ2-7, with D uncertain. Germline lookup yields CDR1 MNHEY and CDR2 SVGAGI. This CDR3 is built from 13 residues. Trimming took 4 bases from V and 4 from J, leaving 11 bases between them. The CDR3 spells CASSFRAGYEQYF. The CDR3 nucleotides read TGTGCCAGCAGTTTTAGGGCAGGATACGAGCAGTACTTC.

The chain couples TRBV5-6 to TRBJ2-2; maybe TRBD2 (5 bases). The V end lost 2 bases, the J end lost 1 base, and 6 bases lay between the germline ends. This CDR3 is built from 14 residues. In germline, CDR1 is SGHDT, CDR2 YYEEEE. As DNA, the CDR3 is TGTGCCAGCAGCTTTGGGAGGAACACCGGGGAGCTGTTTTTT. Residues: CASSFGRNTGELFF.

The J gene is TRBJ2-1, the V gene TRBV19; 11 bases map to TRBD2. J lost 0 bases, V lost 3 bases, and 7 bases had no gene match. CDR1 is LNHDA and CDR2 is SQIVND in the germline V gene (reference sequence). The CDR3 has 18 residues. As DNA, the CDR3 is TGTGCCAGTAGTATCATTGGGGGACTAGCGGCCTCCTACAATGAGCAGTTCTTC. Translation: CASSIIGGLAASYNEQFF.

In its sample, this clone was seen once. The junction and the germline gene differ at one end; a read error may be behind it. The chain is built from TRBV5-4 and TRBJ1-2; D is undetermined. The CDR3 consists of 12 residues. From germline, CDR1 is SGHNT and CDR2 YYREEE (reference sequence). This CDR3 is CANSAGGKGYTF. CDR3 DNA: TGTGCCAACAGCGCAGGTGGCAAGGGCTACACCTTC.

This chain joins TRBV7-9 and TRBJ2-5; D is unclear. Trimming took 4 bases from V and 5 from J, leaving 11 bases between them. The CDR3 loop spans 13 amino acids. The germline V gene has CDR1 SEHNR and CDR2 FQNEAQ (reference sequence). The CDR3 reads CASSSSGFETQYF. The CDR3 DNA reads TGTGCCAGCAGCTCTTCGGGTTTCGAGACCCAGTACTTC. The entire variable domain, with the rest obtained from reference TRBV7-9 and TRBJ2-5, is as follows: DTGVSQNPRHKITKRGQNVTFRCDPISEHNRLYWYRQTLGQGPEFLTYFQNEAQLEKSRLLSDRFSAERPKGSFSTLEIQRTEQGDSAMYLCASSSSGFETQYFGPGTRLLVL.

The rearrangement uses TRBV7-6 and TRBJ2-3; 12 bases agree with TRBD2. Unmatched junction bases numbered 9, after V lost 5 bases and J lost 6 bases. Germline V gene sequence: CDR1 SGHVS, CDR2 FNYEAQ. The CDR3 extends over 16 amino acids. The CDR3 DNA reads TGTGCCAGCAGCAGATCACTAGCGGGGGGAGGTGATACGCAGTATTTT. Its protein product is CASSRSLAGGGDTQYF. The full variable domain, completed using reference TRBV7-6 and TRBJ2-3, is GAGVSQSPRYKVTKRGQDVALRCDPISGHVSLYWYRQALGQGPEFLTYFNYEAQQDKSGLPNDRFSAERPEGSISTLTIQRTEQRDSAMYRCASSRSLAGGGDTQYFGPGTRLTVL.

The gene calls are TRBV16 and TRBJ2-5, with 10 bases lining up with TRBD1. The J segment lost 1 base and the V segment lost 2 bases, leaving 1 base of the junction unmatched. The CDR3 runs 15 residues. CDR1 is KGHSY, CDR2 FQNENV, per germline. CDR3 coding DNA: TGTGCCAGCAGCCAAGGGGACAGGGGCCAAGAGACCCAGTACTTC. Its protein is CASSQGDRGQETQYF. Supplemented by reference TRBV16 and TRBJ2-5, the full variable domain reads GEEVAQTPKHLVRGEGQKAKLYCAPIKGHSYVFWYQQVLKNEFKFLISFQNENVFDETGMPKERFSAKCLPNSPCSLEIQATKLEDSAVYFCASSQGDRGQETQYFGPGTRLLVL.

The CDR3 bases are TGTGCCAGCAGTCTTCAGGGGGGGGATAGGGAAAAACTGTTTTTT. Its protein product is CASSLQGGDREKLFF. This chain connects TRBV6-5 to TRBJ1-4, with 7 bases matching TRBD1. After removal of 5 bases from V and 8 bases from J, the junction contained 11 bases not matched to a gene. Germline CDR1 is MNHEY and CDR2 is SVGAGI. The CDR3 is 15 residues long.

The chain has TRBV6-4 and TRBJ2-1; D perhaps matches TRBD2 (6 bases). The CDR3 has 16 amino acids. Germline CDR1 reads MRHNA; CDR2 reads SNTAGT. V gave up 3 bases and J gave up 0 bases, with 12 bases separating them. CDR3 region: CASSETAGFSYNEQFF. The CDR3 DNA follows: TGTGCCAGCAGTGAAACGGCGGGGTTCTCCTACAATGAGCAGTTCTTC.

The V call is TRBV19, the J call TRBJ2-7, with a tentative D call TRBD1 (5 bases). Trimming removed 5 bases at V and 0 bases at J, with 8 bases between. CDR1 LNHDA and CDR2 SQIVND come from the germline V gene (reference sequence). The CDR3 spans 13 residues. In DNA form, the CDR3 reads TGTGCCAGTAGTGGGGCCGTCTCCTACGAGCAGTACTTC. The encoded protein is CASSGAVSYEQYF.

The table lists this clone with a count of one. The chain couples TRBV7-9 to TRBJ1-2; TRBD1 might be the D (5 bases). Germline CDR1 reads SEHNR; CDR2 reads FQNEAQ (reference sequence). The CDR3 is made up of 14 amino acids. V was shortened by 7 bases and J by 5 bases, with 17 bases between the two germline ends. The CDR3 sequence is CASITGPHGYGYTF. CDR3 bases: TGTGCCAGCATTACAGGACCCCACGGGTATGGCTACACCTTC.

The chain combines TRBV5-5 with TRBJ2-3; maybe TRBD2 (6 bases). In germline, CDR1 is SGHKS, CDR2 YYEKEE (reference sequence). The CDR3 has 17 residues. The germline V and J ends were trimmed by 4 bases and 3 bases, with 21 bases remaining between them. The CDR3 is CASSRTTRSGPTDTQYF. The CDR3, as DNA: TGTGCCAGCAGCCGGACGACTAGGAGCGGGCCTACAGATACGCAGTATTTT.

The chain recombines TRBV27 with TRBJ1-5; D perhaps matches TRBD1 (6 bases). Trimming shortened V by 4 bases and J by 9 bases, and 16 bases separated the two germline ends. From germline, CDR1 is MNHEY and CDR2 SMNVEV (reference sequence). This CDR3 is 14 amino acids long. CDR3 sequence (DNA): TGTGCCAGCAGTTCTGGGGGCGCGAGGGGGCCCCAGCATTTT. It codes for CASSSGGARGPQHF.

This chain's CDR3 is CASSLMPGGTDTQYF. CDR3 nucleotide sequence: TGTGCCAGCAGTTTGATGCCAGGGGGCACAGATACGCAGTATTTT. J is TRBJ2-3 and V is TRBV27; tentatively, D is TRBD1 (6 bases). CDR1 and CDR2 (germline): MNHEY, SMNVEV (reference sequence). V was clipped by 3 bases and J by 1 base, with 11 bases between them. There are 15 residues in the CDR3.

The chain uses TRBV6-6 and TRBJ2-5; D not resolved. CDR1 and CDR2 (germline): MNHNY, SVGAGI (reference sequence). Trimming left V 8 bases short and J 5 bases short, with 12 bases between. The CDR3 consists of 12 residues. This CDR3 reads CASLVTGETQYF. CDR3 in DNA: TGTGCCAGCTTAGTAACCGGGGAGACCCAGTACTTC.

The genes are TRBV6-6 and TRBJ1-1, with 7 bases that match TRBD1. There are 15 residues in the CDR3. Germline trimming cut 6 bases from V and 6 bases from J; bases unmatched to any gene: 13. CDR1 MNHNY and CDR2 SVGAGI come from the germline V gene (reference sequence). In DNA form, the CDR3 reads TGTGCCAGCAGCGCCTTAGACAGGGTGGGCTCTGAAGCTTTCTTT. Protein product: CASSALDRVGSEAFF.

The J gene is TRBJ2-7, the V gene TRBV7-6; 7 bases align to TRBD1. Germline loops: CDR1 SGHVS, CDR2 FNYEAQ. V lost 5 bases to trimming and J lost 3 bases; unmatched junction nucleotides: 7. The CDR3 spans 14 residues. In nucleotides, the CDR3 is TGTGCCAGCAGCCTCGGGACAGATGGCTACGAGCAGTACTTC. This gives the protein CASSLGTDGYEQYF. The full variable domain, rest sourced from reference TRBV7-6 and TRBJ2-7, is GAGVSQSPRYKVTKRGQDVALRCDPISGHVSLYWYRQALGQGPEFLTYFNYEAQQDKSGLPNDRFSAERPEGSISTLTIQRTEQRDSAMYRCASSLGTDGYEQYFGPGTRLTVT.

The V gene is TRBV5-1, the J gene TRBJ2-5; no reliable D call. Trimming stripped 3 bases from V and 0 bases from J, with 9 bases between. This CDR3 region has 14 residues. Looked up from germline, CDR1 is SGHRS and CDR2 is YFSETQ. The CDR3, as DNA: TGCGCCAGCAGCTCCGGATTGTACCAAGAGACCCAGTACTTC. This sequence encodes CASSSGLYQETQYF.

The chain links TRBV6-5 to TRBJ2-7; D gene ambiguous. This CDR3 contains 15 residues. Trimming shortened V by 0 bases and J by 4 bases, and 13 bases separated the two germline ends. CDR1 is MNHEY, CDR2 SVGAGI, per germline. The CDR3 DNA is TGTGCCAGCAGTTACTCGAAGAGGTTGGGGTACGAGCAGTACTTC. It codes for CASSYSKRLGYEQYF.

Worth noting for this clone: Other DNA sequences in the sample encode the same CDR3. This chain connects TRBV5-6 to TRBJ1-2; 7 nucleotides line up with TRBD1. The CDR3 spans 13 residues. V was clipped by 3 bases and J by 4 bases; unmatched bases: 3. CDR1 is SGHDT, CDR2 YYEEEE, per germline. The DNA for the CDR3 is TGTGCCAGCAGCTCAGGACAGGTCTATGGCTACACCTTC. It yields the protein CASSSGQVYGYTF.

The chain links TRBV21-1 to TRBJ2-1; TRBD1 is taken as the D call from the table, unchecked against the DNA. TRBV21-1 is flagged as a pseudogene. The length of the CDR3 is 14 residues. CDR3: CASNRGVTYNEQFF. The CDR3 coding sequence is TGTGCCAGCAATAGGGGCGTAACATACAATGAGCAGTTCTTC.